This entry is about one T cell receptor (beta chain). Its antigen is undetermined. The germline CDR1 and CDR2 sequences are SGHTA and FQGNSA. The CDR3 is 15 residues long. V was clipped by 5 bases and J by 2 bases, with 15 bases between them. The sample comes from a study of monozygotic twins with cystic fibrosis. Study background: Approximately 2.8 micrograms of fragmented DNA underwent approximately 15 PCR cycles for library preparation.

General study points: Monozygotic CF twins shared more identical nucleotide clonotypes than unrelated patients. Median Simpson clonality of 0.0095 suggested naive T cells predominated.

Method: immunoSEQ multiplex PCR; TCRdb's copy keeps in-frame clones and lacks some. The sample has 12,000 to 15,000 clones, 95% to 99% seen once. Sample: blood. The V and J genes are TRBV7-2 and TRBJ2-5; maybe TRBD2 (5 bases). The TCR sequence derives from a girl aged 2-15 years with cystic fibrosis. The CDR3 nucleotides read TGTGCCAGCAGCCCGACGCGCTGGGAGCAAGAGACCCAGTACTTC. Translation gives CASSPTRWEQETQYF.